This TCR beta chain appears in the sequencing data of a study of long-term antiretroviral therapy in people with HIV. Study context: Earliest sampling preceded the 2015 immediate-ART recommendation by about a decade.

Sequencing used immunoSEQ v3.0 at survey level. This table comes from immunoSEQ multiplex PCR, and its TCRdb copy is limited to in-frame clones, with some not included. The sample records over 25,000 clones, 95% to 96% being singletons. The V gene's germline CDR1 is MDHEN and CDR2 SYDVKM. V lost 5 bases and J lost 12, with 13 bases in between. This CDR3 is built from 11 residues. Sequenced here: unsorted PBMCs, sampled around 6.6 years after starting antiretroviral therapy. This sequence originates from a man aged 25-45 years with HIV. This chain connects TRBV28 to TRBJ1-2, with a tentative D call TRBD1 (6 bases). The CDR3 spells CASSRQATNTF. For the CDR3, the DNA is TGTGCCAGCAGTCGACAGGCGACGAACACCTTC.